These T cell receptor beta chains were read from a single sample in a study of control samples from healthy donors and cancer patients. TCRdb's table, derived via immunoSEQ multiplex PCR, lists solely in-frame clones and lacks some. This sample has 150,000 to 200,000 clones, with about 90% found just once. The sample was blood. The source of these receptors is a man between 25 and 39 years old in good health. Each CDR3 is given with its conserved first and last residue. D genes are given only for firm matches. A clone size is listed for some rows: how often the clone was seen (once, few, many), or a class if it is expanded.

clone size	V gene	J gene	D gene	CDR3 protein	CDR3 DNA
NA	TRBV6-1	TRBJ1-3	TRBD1	CASSENRGGRNTIYF	TGTGCCAGCAGTGAAAACAGGGGCGGGAGAAACACCATATATTTT
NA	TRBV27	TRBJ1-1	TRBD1	CASSPGQGVWDTEAFF	TGTGCCAGCAGTCCAGGACAGGGGGTGTGGGACACTGAAGCTTTCTTT
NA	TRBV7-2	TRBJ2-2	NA	CASSLPGTGELFF	TGTGCCAGCAGCTTACCAGGCACCGGGGAGCTGTTTTTT
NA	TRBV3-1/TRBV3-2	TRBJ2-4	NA	CASSRTGLAKNIQYF	TGTGCCAGCAGCCGGACGGGACTAGCCAAAAACATTCAGTACTTC
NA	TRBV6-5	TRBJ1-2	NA	CASRAQGYTF	TGTGCCAGCAGGGCTCAGGGCTACACCTTC
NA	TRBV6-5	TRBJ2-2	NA	CATYGGELFF	TGTGCCACCTACGGCGGGGAGCTGTTTTTT
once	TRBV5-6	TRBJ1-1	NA	CASSFGRGAVTEAFF	TGTGCCAGCAGCTTTGGTCGGGGCGCGGTCACTGAAGCTTTCTTT
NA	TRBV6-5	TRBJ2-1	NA	CASTRGSGGFAEQFF	TGTGCCAGCACCCGGGGGAGCGGAGGATTCGCTGAGCAGTTCTTC
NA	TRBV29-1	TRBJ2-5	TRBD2	CSVEGTSGEETQYF	TGCAGCGTTGAAGGGACTAGCGGGGAAGAGACCCAGTACTTC
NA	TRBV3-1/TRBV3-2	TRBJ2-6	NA	CASSQNGANVLTF	TGTGCCAGCAGCCAGAATGGGGCCAACGTCCTGACTTTC
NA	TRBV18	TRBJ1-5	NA	CASSLDRPAANQPQHF	TGTGCCAGCTCACTCGATCGACCCGCCGCCAATCAGCCCCAGCATTTT
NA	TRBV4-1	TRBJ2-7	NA	CASSQDFGQLGREQYF	TGCGCCAGCAGCCAAGATTTTGGACAGTTGGGGCGGGAGCAGTACTTC
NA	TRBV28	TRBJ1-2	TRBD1	CATQGGGYTF	TGTGCCACCCAAGGGGGCGGCTACACCTTC